The 5 T cell receptor beta chains given below trace back to one sample, sequenced in a study of blood T cell repertoires in COVID-19. Only in-frame clones appear in the TCRdb table, and some are missing; sequencing was by immunoSEQ multiplex PCR. This repertoire shows about 16,000 clones, about 88% found once; its top ten account for 24%. The sequenced material came from peripheral blood. The source is a man in his sixties with acute or convalescent COVID-19.

The chain couples TRBV7-2 to TRBJ1-1; a weak D match, TRBD1 (5 bases). V was pared by 3 bases and J by 4 bases, with 12 bases between. Germline CDR1 reads SGHTA; CDR2 reads FQGNSA. The length of the CDR3 is 14 residues. CDR3 DNA: TGTGCCAGCAGCTTGATCAGGGCGGCCACTGAAGCTTTCTTT. Residues: CASSLIRAATEAFF.

The chain links TRBV5-4 to TRBJ1-1; the D gene is possibly TRBD1 (6 bases). This CDR3 region has 18 residues. Germline lookup yields CDR1 SGHNT and CDR2 YYREEE (reference sequence). V lost 4 bases and J 4 bases, leaving 26 bases between the germline ends. CDR3 sequence (DNA): TGTGCCAGCAGCCCGGGAATCCAGGGGCCGGGCCTTTCCACTGAAGCTTTCTTT. As protein: CASSPGIQGPGLSTEAFF.

This sequence joins TRBV28 and TRBJ1-4, with D possibly TRBD1 on 5 matching bases. The CDR3 has 16 residues. V lost 5 bases and J 7 bases, leaving 20 bases between the germline ends. The germline CDR1 and CDR2 sequences are MDHEN and SYDVKM. CDR3 bases: TGTGCCAGCAGTACACCATTCGGGGGTAGAGGTGAAAAACTGTTTTTT. The encoded protein is CASSTPFGGRGEKLFF.

This clone was observed once. This chain joins TRBV7-9 and TRBJ1-2; tentative D call: TRBD1 (5 bases). V shed 5 bases and J shed 8 bases, with 18 bases lying between them. CDR3 length: 14 residues. Germline CDR1 reads SEHNR; CDR2 reads FQNEAQ (reference sequence). As DNA, the CDR3 is TGTGCCAGCAGCGATAACAGGAGCTCCGGAGGCTACACCTTC. Amino acid sequence: CASSDNRSSGGYTF.

The chain joins TRBV7-3 to TRBJ2-5, with D tentatively TRBD1 (6 bases). The CDR3 has 13 amino acids. Deletions cut 5 bases from V and 5 bases from J, with 12 bases between. CDR1 SGHTA and CDR2 FQGTGA come from the germline V gene. The CDR3 loop is CASSLDRSETQYF. Written as DNA, the CDR3 is TGTGCCAGCAGCCTCGACAGGTCCGAGACCCAGTACTTC. Supplemented by reference TRBV7-3 and TRBJ2-5, the full variable domain reads GAGVSQTPSNKVTEKGKYVELRCDPISGHTALYWYRQSLGQGPEFLIYFQGTGAADDSGLPNDRFFAVRPEGSVSTLKIQRTERGDSAVYLCASSLDRSETQYFGPGTRLLVL.